Each of the 17 T cell receptor beta chains below was sequenced from the same sample in a study of read filtering for tumor transcriptome and immune sequencing. This library used roughly 430 ng RNA and molecular barcoded adaptors spanning alpha/delta and beta/gamma chains. TCRdb used MiXCR to reprocess the reads, holding one entry per CDR3 protein. The profile shows tens of thousands of distinct CDR3 sequences, 12% to 15% of them singletons. The specimen sequenced was a population of CD138-negative cells sorted from bone marrow. These receptors all come from a donor at least 40 years old with multiple myeloma.

Many counts were recorded for this clonotype. The chain is built from TRBV4-2 and TRBJ2-7; D is uncertain. The CDR3 is 13 amino acids. V lost 4 bases and J 3 bases, leaving 10 bases between the germline ends. Germline CDR1 and CDR2: LGHNA and YNFKEQ. The CDR3 loop reads CASSLDWGYEQYF. The CDR3, as DNA: TGTGCCAGCAGCCTCGACTGGGGCTACGAGCAGTACTTC.

This clonotype has at least ten counts. This rearrangement joins TRBV29-1 to TRBJ1-5, with D perhaps TRBD1 (5 bases). The V gene's germline CDR1 is SQVTM and CDR2 ANQGSEA. Between the trimmed V and J ends, which lost 3 bases and 12 bases, there was a span of 24 bases. The CDR3 runs to 15 residues. This chain's CDR3 is CSVEIRGPGAQVQHF. The CDR3 nucleotides are TGCAGCGTTGAGATTAGGGGACCTGGGGCTCAGGTCCAGCATTTT.

This clonotype was observed many times. V and J are TRBV10-3 and TRBJ2-3; D might be TRBD1 (5 bases). V was shortened by 5 bases and J by 0 bases, with 12 bases between the two germline ends. CDR1 is ENHRY, CDR2 SYGVKD, per germline. The CDR3 runs 15 residues. In nucleotides, the CDR3 is TGTGCCATCAGTACAGGCGAAACTAGCACAGATACGCAGTATTTT. Encoded protein: CAISTGETSTDTQYF.

The sample holds many counts of this clonotype. The chain combines TRBV28 with TRBJ2-3; 9 nucleotides match TRBD1. Trimming removed 5 bases from V and 4 bases from J; junction bases left unmatched: 7. Germline values: CDR1 MDHEN, CDR2 SYDVKM. CDR3 size: 15 residues. The CDR3 DNA sequence: TGTGCCAGCAGTCTCCAGACAGGGGGGTCAGATACGCAGTATTTT. Its protein product is CASSLQTGGSDTQYF. Drawing the rest from reference TRBV28 and TRBJ2-3, the complete variable domain is DVKVTQSSRYLVKRTGEKVFLECVQDMDHENMFWYRQDPGLGLRLIYFSYDVKMKEKGDIPEGYSVSREKKERFSLILESASTNQTSMYLCASSLQTGGSDTQYFGPGTRLTVL.

This clonotype was picked up many times. This sequence joins TRBV11-2 and TRBJ2-2; possibly TRBD2 for D (5 bases). The ends were cut back, 5 bases at V and 7 bases at J, with 17 bases in the middle. The CDR3 sequence is 15 residues long. Germline V gene data show CDR1 as SGHAT and CDR2 as FQNNGV. This CDR3 is CASSQNGGNNGELFF. Written as DNA, the CDR3 is TGTGCCAGCAGCCAGAACGGAGGAAATAACGGGGAGCTGTTTTTT. The full variable domain, with the rest looked up from reference TRBV11-2 and TRBJ2-2, is EAGVAQSPRYKIIEKRQSVAFWCNPISGHATLYWYQQILGQGPKLLIQFQNNGVVDDSQLPKDRFSAERLKGVDSTLKIQPAKLEDSAVYLCASSQNGGNNGELFFGEGSRLTVL.

Concerning this clonotype itself: A read error may account for a junction end that differs from germline. The V gene is TRBV19, the J gene TRBJ2-7, with D hard to call. This CDR3 is built from 14 residues. Looked up from germline, CDR1 is LNHDA and CDR2 is SQIVND (reference sequence). The CDR3 DNA follows: TGTGCCAGTAGGGTTTCGGGCAGCTCCCACGAGCAGTACTTC. As protein: CASRVSGSSHEQYF.

This clonotype has at least ten counts. The V and J genes are TRBV12-3 or TRBV12-4 and TRBJ1-5; the match to TRBD1 covers 8 bases. The CDR3 is 15 amino acids. V shed 3 bases, J shed 5 bases, and the junction held 6 bases outside the gene matches. CDR3 in amino acids: CASSLSQGAHQPQHF. CDR3 DNA sequence: TGTGCCAGCAGTTTGTCCCAGGGGGCCCATCAGCCCCAGCATTTT.

This chain uses TRBV7-2 with TRBJ2-1; 11 bases match TRBD2. Per germline, CDR1 SGHTA and CDR2 FQGNSA. This CDR3 contains 15 residues. V shed 4 bases, J shed 8 bases, and the junction held 7 bases outside the gene matches. This chain's CDR3 is CASSSLAGGNHEQFF. The CDR3 DNA reads TGTGCCAGCAGCTCATTAGCGGGAGGGAACCATGAGCAGTTCTTC. Full variable domain (remainder filled in from reference TRBV7-2 and TRBJ2-1): GAGVSQSPSNKVTEKGKDVELRCDPISGHTALYWYRQSLGQGLEFLIYFQGNSAPDKSGLPSDRFSAERTGGSVSTLTIQRTQQEDSAVYLCASSSLAGGNHEQFFGPGTRLTVL.

This chain links TRBV28 with TRBJ2-3; D is possibly TRBD1 (9 bases). Trimming removed 5 bases from V and 4 bases from J, with 25 bases in between. There are 18 residues in the CDR3. The germline gives CDR1 MDHEN, CDR2 SYDVKM. CDR3 nucleotides: TGTGCCAGCAGTCGACAGGGGGTCAGCGGGAGAGACGCAGATACGCAGTATTTT. This sequence encodes CASSRQGVSGRDADTQYF.

This clonotype was seen repeatedly, ten times or more. The V and J genes are TRBV7-8 and TRBJ2-5, with D perhaps given as TRBD1 or TRBD2 (5 bases each). V lost 8 bases and J 4 bases, leaving 17 bases between the germline ends. The CDR3 extends over 14 amino acids. The germline CDR1 and CDR2 sequences are SGHVS and FQNEAQ. CDR3 coding DNA: TGTGCCAGCCTTAACCTGGGGGTCGGAGAGACCCAGTACTTC. It is translated as CASLNLGVGETQYF.

The genes are TRBV20-1 and TRBJ2-1, with 9 bases identical to TRBD1. V shed 5 bases and J 3 bases; nucleotides not matched to a gene: 11. The V gene's germline CDR1 is DFQATT and CDR2 SNEGSKA (reference sequence). This CDR3 contains 16 residues. The CDR3 is CSASAGTGFGYNEQFF. The CDR3 nucleotides read TGCAGTGCTTCCGCCGGGACAGGGTTTGGCTACAATGAGCAGTTCTTC.

This clonotype has a count of ten or more. This chain uses TRBV28 with TRBJ2-7, with 10 nucleotides matching TRBD1. Germline CDR1 MDHEN, CDR2 SYDVKM. V shed 2 bases and J 6 bases; nucleotides not matched to a gene: 19. This CDR3 has 19 residues. The CDR3 region is CASSLIILDRGGREPEQYF. The CDR3 region has the DNA TGTGCCAGCAGTTTAATTATCTTGGACAGGGGGGGACGGGAACCCGAGCAGTACTTC.

At least ten counts were recorded for this clonotype. The chain uses TRBV14 and TRBJ2-2, with TRBD2 as a possible D gene (6 bases). Germline loops: CDR1 SGHDN, CDR2 FVKESK. V dropped 4 bases and J dropped 5 bases, with 14 bases sitting between them. This CDR3 comprises 15 residues. CDR3 in DNA: TGTGCCAGCAGCCGAACTATGGGACTTACCGGGGAGCTGTTTTTT. This sequence encodes CASSRTMGLTGELFF.

As concerns this clonotype: A much larger clone differs from this one at a single base, so this may be a read error. The rearrangement links TRBV12-3 or TRBV12-4 to TRBJ1-2; D ambiguous. The CDR3 has 13 amino acids. Trimming stripped 3 bases from V and 7 bases from J, with 12 bases between. CDR3: CASSLLGARGYTF. In nucleotides, the CDR3 is TGTGCCAGCAGTTTGCTAGGAGCTCGTGGCTACACCTTC.

This clonotype was counted many times. J is TRBJ2-7 and V is TRBV5-4, with D possibly matching TRBD1 (5 bases). Germline lookup yields CDR1 SGHNT and CDR2 YYREEE (reference sequence). V dropped 5 bases and J dropped 7 bases, with 22 bases sitting between them. The CDR3 extends over 15 amino acids. The DNA of the CDR3 is TGTGCCAGCAGTTCCTCCACAGGCCCCACTTCTGAGCAGTACTTC. Translating it yields CASSSSTGPTSEQYF. The full variable domain, completed using reference TRBV5-4 and TRBJ2-7, is ETGVTQSPTHLIKTRGQQVTLRCSSQSGHNTVSWYQQALGQGPQFIFQYYREEENGRGNFPPRFSGLQFPNYSSELNVNALELDDSALYLCASSSSTGPTSEQYFGPGTRLTVT.

This clonotype has at least ten counts. The rearrangement joins TRBV7-9 to TRBJ2-3; no definite D call. V was shortened by 7 bases and J by 2 bases, with 7 bases between the two germline ends. Germline V CDR1 and CDR2: SEHNR, FQNEAQ (reference sequence). The CDR3 contains 12 residues. This chain's CDR3 is CASTGLTDTQYF. CDR3 in DNA: TGTGCCAGCACAGGCCTCACAGATACGCAGTATTTT.

V usage is TRBV28 and J usage is TRBJ1-5, with D possibly being TRBD1 (5 bases). V lost 6 bases, J lost 2 bases, and 17 bases lay in between. Germline V gene data show CDR1 as MDHEN and CDR2 as SYDVKM. This CDR3 has 16 amino acids. CDR3 residues: CASSPRGMGRNQPQHF. CDR3 DNA sequence: TGTGCCAGCAGCCCTCGGGGAATGGGGCGCAATCAGCCCCAGCATTTT.